This TCR beta chain was found in a study of tumor-infiltrating lymphocytes in primary liver carcinoma. Points on this clonotype: Antigen specificity is unknown. A much larger clone differs from this one at a single base, so this may be a read error.

The input was around 0.5 ug total RNA; TCR beta cDNA was made from it with a constant-region primer. Slightly modified ARM-PCR with three nested multiplex PCR rounds yielded TCR beta libraries. The study ran its first two PCR rounds for nine to ten cycles each, using TRBV1-TRBV30 forward primers and a C-beta reverse primer. Each CDR3 protein is one row after TCRdb ran MiXCR on the multiplex PCR reads. The table shows 45,000 to 65,000 distinct CDR3 sequences, with about 80% occurring only once. Germline lookup yields CDR1 DFQATT and CDR2 SNEGSKA (reference sequence). This CDR3 has 17 amino acids. V was pared by 4 bases and J by 0 bases, with 21 bases between. Study results and caveats: Among top clones, only about 7-25% appeared in all five tumor regions.

From unsorted bulk tissue weighing roughly 17-34 mg, DNA and RNA were co-extracted. Patients had chronic HBV infection and were treatment-naive. Samples came from superior, inferior, lateral poles and tumor centre. Every one of the tumor samples had a viable tumor cell content above 75%. V and J are TRBV20-1 and TRBJ1-1; no clear D gene. The specimen sequenced was liver tumor tissue from sampling region 5. Regarding subset: tumor region T5, tumor centre. This TCR came from a man aged 35-49 years with primary liver carcinoma and hepatitis B virus infection. The CDR3 sequence: CSATMKGLVPLNTEAFF. The CDR3 DNA reads TGCAGTGCTACCATGAAAGGGCTGGTACCGTTGAACACTGAAGCTTTCTTT.